This entry lists 20 T cell receptor beta chains sequenced from one sample in a study. TCRdb redid the calling of the RT-PCR reads with MiXCR, one entry per CDR3 protein. Of hundreds of thousands of distinct CDR3 sequences in the sample, about 14% were seen once. The material sequenced was memory CD4+ T cells from blood. The source of these receptors is a female donor in good health, serving as a healthy control.

This chain uses TRBV12-3 or TRBV12-4 with TRBJ2-1, with D perhaps TRBD2 (5 bases). This CDR3 contains 15 residues. The V gene lost 4 bases and the J gene lost 7 bases, with 17 bases spanning the gap. CDR3 sequence reads: CASSSDSSGWNEQFF. The CDR3 coding sequence is TGTGCCAGCAGTTCAGACTCGTCGGGATGGAATGAGCAGTTCTTC.

This clonotype has at least ten counts. The rearrangement uses TRBV12-3 or TRBV12-4 and TRBJ2-7; tentatively, D is TRBD2 (6 bases). The CDR3 sequence is 16 residues long. Trimming took 6 bases from V and 0 from J, leaving 18 bases between them. CDR3 in DNA: TGTGCCAGCAGCGTAGGGAGGCAGCGAAGCTCCTACGAGCAGTACTTC. Translation gives CASSVGRQRSSYEQYF.

The chain is built from TRBV20-1 and TRBJ2-1; D ambiguous. With 0 bases removed from V and 7 bases from J, the gap between germline ends came to 10 bases. The germline V gene encodes CDR1 DFQATT and CDR2 SNEGSKA (reference sequence). The CDR3 contains 13 residues. CDR3 protein: CSARDSLVNEQFF. CDR3 in DNA: TGCAGTGCTAGAGATTCCCTAGTAAATGAGCAGTTCTTC.

This rearrangement joins TRBV20-1 to TRBJ1-1; D ambiguous. Germline-derived CDR1 and CDR2 are DFQATT and SNEGSKA (reference sequence). The ends were cut back, 1 base at V and 1 base at J, with 13 bases in the middle. This CDR3 has 15 amino acids. CDR3 bases: TGCAGTGCTAGAGTTTCGTCACTGGGGAACACTGAAGCTTTCTTT. Encoded protein: CSARVSSLGNTEAFF.

The chain recombines TRBV11-2 with TRBJ2-3; 7 nucleotides align to TRBD2. Germline assignment: CDR1 SGHAT and CDR2 FQNNGV. The CDR3 sequence is 15 residues long. V shed 2 bases and J 4 bases; nucleotides not matched to a gene: 6. DNA of the CDR3: TGTGCCAGCAGCTTATTAGTGGGAGGGCCAGATACGCAGTATTTT. This translates into CASSLLVGGPDTQYF.

This clonotype has just a few counts. The V gene is TRBV6-4, the J gene TRBJ2-2; D perhaps matches TRBD1 (5 bases). In germline, CDR1 is MRHNA, CDR2 SNTAGT. The CDR3 runs 14 residues. V lost 2 bases and J lost 5, with 9 bases in between. This CDR3 reads CASSDRGMTGELFF. CDR3 sequence (DNA): TGTGCCAGCAGTGACAGGGGAATGACCGGGGAGCTGTTTTTT.

This clonotype was seen more than once but under ten times. The rearrangement uses TRBV9 and TRBJ2-7; maybe TRBD1 (5 bases). This CDR3 has 14 residues. Germline V gene data show CDR1 as SGDLS and CDR2 as YYNGEE. Trimming shortened V by 4 bases and J by 3 bases, and 14 bases separated the two germline ends. DNA of the CDR3: TGTGCCAGCAGCCCATCTCCGACAGACTACGAGCAGTACTTC. Its translation is CASSPSPTDYEQYF.

The sample holds many counts of this clonotype. The chain is built from TRBV5-1 and TRBJ1-4, with TRBD1 as a possible D gene (5 bases). The germline V gene has CDR1 SGHRS and CDR2 YFSETQ. Trimming left V 4 bases short and J 0 bases short, with 13 bases between. This CDR3 contains 16 residues. The CDR3 nucleotides are TGCGCCAGCAGCACCCGAACAGGAGCAACTAATGAAAAACTGTTTTTT. Its protein is CASSTRTGATNEKLFF.

The V gene is TRBV12-3 or TRBV12-4, the J gene TRBJ2-6, with D possibly called TRBD1 or TRBD2 (5 bases each). This CDR3 contains 22 residues. The germline V and J ends were trimmed by 6 bases and 0 bases, with 30 bases remaining between them. The DNA of the CDR3 is TGTGCCAGCAGCCGCCGGTGGGGAGTTGCATCGAAGGGGTTCTCTGGGGCCAACGTCCTGACTTTC. It codes for CASSRRWGVASKGFSGANVLTF.

This clonotype was seen repeatedly, ten times or more. In DNA form, the CDR3 reads TGCAGCGTTGAAGGGCTACTACCCTACGAGCAGTACTTC. This codes for CSVEGLLPYEQYF. This chain joins TRBV29-1 and TRBJ2-7; D is unresolved. Deletions cut 1 base from V and 2 bases from J, with 9 bases between. This CDR3 spans 13 amino acids. Germline V lookup: CDR1 SQVTM, CDR2 ANQGSEA.

The count of this clonotype is one. V is TRBV20-1 and J is TRBJ2-5; 8 positions agree with TRBD1. The CDR3 loop spans 14 amino acids. Germline CDR1 reads DFQATT; CDR2 reads SNEGSKA (reference sequence). The ends lost 2 bases at V and 6 bases at J; junction bases unmatched: 8. As DNA, the CDR3 is TGCAGTGCTAGAAATGGACAGGGAGGAAAGACCCAGTACTTC. This translates into CSARNGQGGKTQYF.

This clonotype came up a few times. The rearrangement uses TRBV7-2 and TRBJ2-7, with 7 bases matching TRBD2. CDR1 is SGHTA, CDR2 FQGNSA, per germline. V dropped 3 bases and J dropped 2; count of bases not matched to a gene: 4. The length of the CDR3 is 14 residues. CDR3 DNA sequence: TGTGCCAGCAGCTTTAGCGGGCAAACCTACGAGCAGTACTTC. As protein: CASSFSGQTYEQYF.

The chain uses TRBV27 and TRBJ1-2; D is perhaps TRBD1 (5 bases). V was trimmed by 2 bases and J by 4 bases, leaving 14 bases between them. This CDR3 spans 15 amino acids. Germline V gene sequence: CDR1 MNHEY, CDR2 SMNVEV (reference sequence). CDR3 in amino acids: CASSLLPGTTYGYTF. In DNA, the CDR3 is TGTGCCAGCAGTTTACTTCCAGGGACTACCTATGGCTACACCTTC.

The rearrangement links TRBV12-3 or TRBV12-4 to TRBJ1-5; D is ambiguous. Trimming took 5 bases from V and 7 from J, leaving 12 bases between them. The length of the CDR3 is 13 residues. CDR3 bases: TGTGCCAGCAGTCTTCCCCCGGGGCAGCCCCAGCATTTT. This gives the protein CASSLPPGQPQHF.

This rearrangement joins TRBV30 to TRBJ2-1; possible D gene TRBD2, 5 bases. Germline lookup yields CDR1 GTSNPN and CDR2 SVGIG (reference sequence). CDR3 length equals 16 residues. V was trimmed by 4 bases and J by 4 bases, leaving 20 bases between them. The CDR3 reads CAWTPNPSGVYNEQFF. CDR3 coding DNA: TGTGCCTGGACCCCCAACCCGAGCGGTGTATACAATGAGCAGTTCTTC.

This clonotype was observed at least ten times. This chain uses TRBV27 with TRBJ2-7; possibly TRBD2 for D (6 bases). The V and J ends lost 1 base and 7 bases respectively, with 11 bases between them. Per the germline V gene, CDR1 is MNHEY and CDR2 is SMNVEV (reference sequence). CDR3 size: 13 residues. The chain's CDR3 is CASSLFVGGEQYF. The CDR3 region has the DNA TGTGCCAGCAGTTTATTTGTGGGGGGAGAGCAGTACTTC.

This clonotype was seen more than once but under ten times. The rearrangement uses TRBV20-1 and TRBJ2-7, with TRBD2 identical over 10 bases. The V gene's germline CDR1 is DFQATT and CDR2 SNEGSKA (reference sequence). CDR3 size: 13 residues. CDR3 coding DNA: TGCAGCGTAGCGGGAGGACATACCTACGAGCAGTACTTC. This encodes CSVAGGHTYEQYF.

This clonotype was recorded many times. CDR3 nucleotide sequence: TGTGCCAGCCTGAGGGGGAGGGGAGAGACCCAGTACTTC. It specifies CASLRGRGETQYF. The J gene is TRBJ2-5, the V gene TRBV12-3 or TRBV12-4; the D gene is possibly TRBD2 (7 bases). Trimming shortened V by 8 bases and J by 4 bases, and 14 bases separated the two germline ends. This CDR3 is 13 amino acids long.

The chain joins TRBV7-2 to TRBJ2-5; D is uncertain. The V gene lost 2 bases and the J gene lost 1 base, with 8 bases spanning the gap. The germline CDR1 and CDR2 sequences are SGHTA and FQGNSA. The CDR3 totals 14 residues. The CDR3 region is CASSLIDSQETQYF. Written as DNA, the CDR3 is TGTGCCAGCAGCTTAATCGACTCCCAAGAGACCCAGTACTTC. The complete variable domain, with remaining parts taken from reference TRBV7-2 and TRBJ2-5, reads GAGVSQSPSNKVTEKGKDVELRCDPISGHTALYWYRQSLGQGLEFLIYFQGNSAPDKSGLPSDRFSAERTGGSVSTLTIQRTQQEDSAVYLCASSLIDSQETQYFGPGTRLLVL.

This clonotype has a handful of counts. J is TRBJ2-2 and V is TRBV6-1, with D possibly matching TRBD2 (6 bases). CDR3 length: 18 residues. Trimming removed 1 base from V and 7 bases from J, with 22 bases in between. Germline V gives CDR1 MNHNS, CDR2 SASEGT. The CDR3, as DNA: TGTGCCAGCAGTGAAGGCCGGGACTCTAGCGCGTACGGCGGGGAGCTGTTTTTT. Translated: CASSEGRDSSAYGGELFF.